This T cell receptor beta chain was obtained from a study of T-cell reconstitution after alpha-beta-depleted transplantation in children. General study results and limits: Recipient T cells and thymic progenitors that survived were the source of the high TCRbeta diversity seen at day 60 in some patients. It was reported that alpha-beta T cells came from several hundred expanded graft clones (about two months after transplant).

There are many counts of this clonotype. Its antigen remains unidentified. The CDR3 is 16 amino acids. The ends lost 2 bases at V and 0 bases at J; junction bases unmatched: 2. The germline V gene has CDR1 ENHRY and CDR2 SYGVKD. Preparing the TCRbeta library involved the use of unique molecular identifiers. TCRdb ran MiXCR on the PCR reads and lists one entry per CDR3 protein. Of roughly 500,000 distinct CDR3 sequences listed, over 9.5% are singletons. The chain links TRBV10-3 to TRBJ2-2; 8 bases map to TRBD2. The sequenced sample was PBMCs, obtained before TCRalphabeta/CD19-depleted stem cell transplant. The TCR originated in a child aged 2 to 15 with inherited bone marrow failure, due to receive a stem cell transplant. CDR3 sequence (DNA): TGTGCCATCAGTGAGCTACTAGCGGCGAACACCGGGGAGCTGTTTTTT. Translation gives CAISELLAANTGELFF.